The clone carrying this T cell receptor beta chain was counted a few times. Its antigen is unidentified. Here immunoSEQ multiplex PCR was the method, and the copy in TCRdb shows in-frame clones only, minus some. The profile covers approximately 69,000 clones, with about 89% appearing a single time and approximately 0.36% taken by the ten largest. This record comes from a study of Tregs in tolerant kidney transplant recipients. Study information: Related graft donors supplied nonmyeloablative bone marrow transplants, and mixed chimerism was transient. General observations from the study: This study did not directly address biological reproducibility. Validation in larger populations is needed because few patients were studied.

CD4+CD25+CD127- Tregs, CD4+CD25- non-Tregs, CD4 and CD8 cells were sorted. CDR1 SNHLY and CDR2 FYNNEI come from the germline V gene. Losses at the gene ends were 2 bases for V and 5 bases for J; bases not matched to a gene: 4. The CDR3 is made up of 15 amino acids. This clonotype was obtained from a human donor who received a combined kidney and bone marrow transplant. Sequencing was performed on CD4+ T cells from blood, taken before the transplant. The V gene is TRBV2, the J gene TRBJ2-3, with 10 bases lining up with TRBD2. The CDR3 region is CASSELAGVGDTQYF. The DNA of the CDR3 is TGTGCCAGCAGTGAACTAGCGGGAGTTGGAGATACGCAGTATTTT.